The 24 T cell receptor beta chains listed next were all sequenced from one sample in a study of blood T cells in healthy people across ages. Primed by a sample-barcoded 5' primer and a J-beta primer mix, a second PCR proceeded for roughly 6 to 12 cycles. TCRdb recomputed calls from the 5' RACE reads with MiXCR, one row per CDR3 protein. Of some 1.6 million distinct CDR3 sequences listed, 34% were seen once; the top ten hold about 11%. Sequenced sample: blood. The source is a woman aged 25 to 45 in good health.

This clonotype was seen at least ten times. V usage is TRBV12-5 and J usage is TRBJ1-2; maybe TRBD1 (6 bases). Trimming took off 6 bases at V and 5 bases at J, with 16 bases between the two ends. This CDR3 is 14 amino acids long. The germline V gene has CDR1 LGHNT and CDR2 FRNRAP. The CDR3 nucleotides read TGTGCTAGTGGCCTCAGACAGGCCTTATATGGCTACACCTTC. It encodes CASGLRQALYGYTF.

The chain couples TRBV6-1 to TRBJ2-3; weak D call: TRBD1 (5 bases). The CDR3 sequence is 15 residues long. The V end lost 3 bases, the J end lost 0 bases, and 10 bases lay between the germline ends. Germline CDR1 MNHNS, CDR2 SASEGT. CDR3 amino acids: CASSDYQGSTDTQYF. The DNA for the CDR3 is TGTGCCAGCAGTGATTATCAGGGAAGCACAGATACGCAGTATTTT.

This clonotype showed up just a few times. The CDR3 DNA reads as TGTGCCAGCAGTCCCAACGGCAGCAACGAGCAGTACTTC. Protein: CASSPNGSNEQYF. The chain has TRBV27 and TRBJ2-7; D not certain. Trimming shortened V by 5 bases and J by 5 bases, and 13 bases separated the two germline ends. Germline V gene lookup returns CDR1 MNHEY and CDR2 SMNVEV (reference sequence). The CDR3 is made up of 13 amino acids.

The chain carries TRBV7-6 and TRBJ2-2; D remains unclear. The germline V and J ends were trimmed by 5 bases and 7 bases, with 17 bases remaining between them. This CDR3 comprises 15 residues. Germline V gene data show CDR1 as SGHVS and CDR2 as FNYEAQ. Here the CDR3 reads CASSPTPSMYGELFF. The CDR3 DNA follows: TGTGCCAGCAGCCCGACGCCCTCCATGTACGGGGAGCTGTTTTTT.

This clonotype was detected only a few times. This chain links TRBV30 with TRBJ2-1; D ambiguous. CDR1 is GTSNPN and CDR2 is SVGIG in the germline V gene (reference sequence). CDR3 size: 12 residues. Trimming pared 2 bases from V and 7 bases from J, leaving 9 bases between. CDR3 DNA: TGTGCCTGGAGTTATGGGCAGAATGAGCAGTTCTTC. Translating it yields CAWSYGQNEQFF. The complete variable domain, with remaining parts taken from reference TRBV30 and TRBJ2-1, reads SQTIHQWPATLVQPVGSPLSLECTVEGTSNPNLYWYRQAAGRGLQLLFYSVGIGQISSEVPQNLSASRPQDRQFILSSKKLLLSDSGFYLCAWSYGQNEQFFGPGTRLTVL.

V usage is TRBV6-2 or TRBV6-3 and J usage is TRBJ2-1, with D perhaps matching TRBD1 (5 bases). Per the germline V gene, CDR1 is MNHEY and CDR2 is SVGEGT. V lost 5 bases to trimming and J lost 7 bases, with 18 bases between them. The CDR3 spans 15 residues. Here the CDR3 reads CASSDTGRWINEQFF. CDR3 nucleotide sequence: TGTGCCAGCAGTGATACAGGAAGGTGGATTAATGAGCAGTTCTTC.

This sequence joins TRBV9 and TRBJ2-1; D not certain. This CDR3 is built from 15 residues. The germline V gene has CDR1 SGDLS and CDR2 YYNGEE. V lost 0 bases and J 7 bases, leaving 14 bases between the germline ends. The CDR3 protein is CASSVAGGVKNEQFF. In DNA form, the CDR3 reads TGTGCCAGCAGCGTAGCGGGCGGAGTCAAAAATGAGCAGTTCTTC.

The CDR3 DNA reads as TGCGCCAGCAGCTGCTTCGACAGGGCCTACGAGCAGTACTTC. Protein product: CASSCFDRAYEQYF. This chain connects TRBV5-1 to TRBJ2-7; 7 nucleotides match TRBD1. This CDR3 region has 14 residues. V dropped 3 bases and J dropped 2; count of bases not matched to a gene: 5. In germline, CDR1 is SGHRS, CDR2 YFSETQ.

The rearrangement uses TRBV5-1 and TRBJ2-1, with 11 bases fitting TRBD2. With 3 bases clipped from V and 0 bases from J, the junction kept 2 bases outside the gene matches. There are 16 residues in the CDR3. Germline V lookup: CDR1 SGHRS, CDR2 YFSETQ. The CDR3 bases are TGCGCCAGCAGCTATACTAGCGGGAGCTCCTACAATGAGCAGTTCTTC. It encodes CASSYTSGSSYNEQFF. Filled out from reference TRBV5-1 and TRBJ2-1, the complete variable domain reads KAGVTQTPRYLIKTRGQQVTLSCSPISGHRSVSWYQQTPGQGLQFLFEYFSETQRNKGNFPGRFSGRQFSNSRSEMNVSTLELGDSALYLCASSYTSGSSYNEQFFGPGTRLTVL.

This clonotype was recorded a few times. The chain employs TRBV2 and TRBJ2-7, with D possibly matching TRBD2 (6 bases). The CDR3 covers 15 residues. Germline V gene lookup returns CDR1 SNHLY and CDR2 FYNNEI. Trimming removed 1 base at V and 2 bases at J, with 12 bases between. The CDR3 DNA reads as TGTGCCAGCAGTGAAGGTACTAGCCCACCCTACGAGCAGTACTTC. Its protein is CASSEGTSPPYEQYF. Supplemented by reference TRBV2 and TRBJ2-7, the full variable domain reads EPEVTQTPSHQVTQMGQEVILRCVPISNHLYFYWYRQILGQKVEFLVSFYNNEISEKSEIFDDQFSVERPDGSNFTLKIRSTKLEDSAMYFCASSEGTSPPYEQYFGPGTRLTVT.

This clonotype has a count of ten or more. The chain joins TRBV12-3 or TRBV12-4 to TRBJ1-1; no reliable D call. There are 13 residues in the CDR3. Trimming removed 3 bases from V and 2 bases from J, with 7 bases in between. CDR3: CASSFMYNTEAFF. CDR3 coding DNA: TGTGCCAGCAGTTTTATGTACAACACTGAAGCTTTCTTT.

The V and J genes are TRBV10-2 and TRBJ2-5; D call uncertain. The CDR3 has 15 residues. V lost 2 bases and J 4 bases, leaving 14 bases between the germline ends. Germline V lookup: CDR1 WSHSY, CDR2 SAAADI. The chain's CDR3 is CASSEEAVLTETQYF. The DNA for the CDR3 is TGCGCCAGCAGTGAGGAGGCAGTATTGACAGAGACCCAGTACTTC.

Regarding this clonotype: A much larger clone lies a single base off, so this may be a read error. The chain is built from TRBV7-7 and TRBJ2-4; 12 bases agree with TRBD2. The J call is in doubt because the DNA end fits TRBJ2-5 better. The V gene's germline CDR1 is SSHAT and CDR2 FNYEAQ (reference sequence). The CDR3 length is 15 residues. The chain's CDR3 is CASSLRGLAGETQYF. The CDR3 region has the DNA TGTGCCAGCAGCTTAAGGGGACTAGCGGGAGAGACCCAGTACTTC.

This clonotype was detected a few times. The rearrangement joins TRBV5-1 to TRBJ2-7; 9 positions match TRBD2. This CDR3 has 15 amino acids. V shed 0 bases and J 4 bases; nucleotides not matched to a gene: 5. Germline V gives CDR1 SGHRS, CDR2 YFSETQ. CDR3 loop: CASSLVAGGEYEQYF. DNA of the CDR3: TGCGCCAGCAGCTTGGTTGCGGGAGGGGAGTACGAGCAGTACTTC.

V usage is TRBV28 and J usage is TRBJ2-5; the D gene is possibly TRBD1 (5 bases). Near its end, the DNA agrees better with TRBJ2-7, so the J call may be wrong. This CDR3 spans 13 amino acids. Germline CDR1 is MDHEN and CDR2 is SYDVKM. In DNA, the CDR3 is TGTGCCAGCAGTTTATCCCGACAGTCCGAGCAGTACTTC. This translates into CASSLSRQSEQYF.

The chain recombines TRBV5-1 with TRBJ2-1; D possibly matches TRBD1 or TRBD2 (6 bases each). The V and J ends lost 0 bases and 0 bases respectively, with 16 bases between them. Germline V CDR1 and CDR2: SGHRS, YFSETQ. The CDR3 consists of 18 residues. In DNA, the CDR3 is TGCGCCAGCAGCTTGGGGGGGGCTAATGAACTCTCCTACAATGAGCAGTTCTTC. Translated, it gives CASSLGGANELSYNEQFF.

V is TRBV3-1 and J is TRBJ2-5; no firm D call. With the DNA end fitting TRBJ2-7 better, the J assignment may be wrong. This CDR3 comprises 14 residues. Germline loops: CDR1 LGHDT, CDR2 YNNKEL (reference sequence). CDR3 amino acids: CASTPGRVSYEQYF. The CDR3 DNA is TGTGCCAGCACCCCAGGACGGGTGAGCTACGAGCAGTACTTC.

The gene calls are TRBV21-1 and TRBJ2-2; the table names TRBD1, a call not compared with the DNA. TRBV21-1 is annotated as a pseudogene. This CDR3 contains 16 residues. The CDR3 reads CASSKGSATNTGELFF. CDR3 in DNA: TGTGCCAGCAGCAAAGGGAGCGCCACAAACACCGGGGAGCTGTTTTTT.

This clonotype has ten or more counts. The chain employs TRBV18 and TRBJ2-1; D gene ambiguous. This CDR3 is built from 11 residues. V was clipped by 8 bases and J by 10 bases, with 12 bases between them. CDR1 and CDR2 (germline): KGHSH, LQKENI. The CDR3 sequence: CASSPPGEQFF. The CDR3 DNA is TGTGCCAGCAGTCCCCCAGGCGAGCAGTTCTTC. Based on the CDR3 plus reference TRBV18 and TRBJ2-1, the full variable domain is NAGVMQNPRHLVRRRGQEARLRCSPMKGHSHVYWYRQLPEEGLKFMVYLQKENIIDESGMPKERFSAEFPKEGPSILRIQQVVRGDSAAYFCASSPPGEQFFGPGTRLTVL.

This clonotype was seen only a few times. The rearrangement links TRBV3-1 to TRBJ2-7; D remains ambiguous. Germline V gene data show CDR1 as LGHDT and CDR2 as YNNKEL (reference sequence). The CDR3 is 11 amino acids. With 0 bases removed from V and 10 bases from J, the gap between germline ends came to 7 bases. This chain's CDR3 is CASSQDSRQYF. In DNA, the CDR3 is TGTGCCAGCAGCCAAGATTCGCGACAGTACTTC.

The CDR3 DNA reads TGTGCCAGCAGCCCGATCCCAGTCCCGGCCCACGAGCAGTACTTC. Protein sequence: CASSPIPVPAHEQYF. This chain joins TRBV9 and TRBJ2-7; unclear D gene. The length of the CDR3 is 15 residues. The V gene lost 4 bases and the J gene lost 5 bases, with 19 bases spanning the gap. Per germline, CDR1 SGDLS and CDR2 YYNGEE.

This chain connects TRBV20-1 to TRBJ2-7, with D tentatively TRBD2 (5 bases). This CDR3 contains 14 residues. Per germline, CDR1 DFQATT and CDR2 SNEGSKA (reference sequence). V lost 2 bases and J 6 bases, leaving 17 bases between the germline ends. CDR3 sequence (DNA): TGCAGTGCTAGACGGATGACCCGGAGGCCCGAGCAGTACTTC. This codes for CSARRMTRRPEQYF.

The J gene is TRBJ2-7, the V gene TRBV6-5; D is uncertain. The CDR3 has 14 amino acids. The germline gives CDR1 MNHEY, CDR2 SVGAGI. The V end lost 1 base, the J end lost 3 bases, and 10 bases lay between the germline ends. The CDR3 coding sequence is TGTGCCAGCAGTTACTTAGGGAATAACTACGAGCAGTACTTC. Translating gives CASSYLGNNYEQYF.

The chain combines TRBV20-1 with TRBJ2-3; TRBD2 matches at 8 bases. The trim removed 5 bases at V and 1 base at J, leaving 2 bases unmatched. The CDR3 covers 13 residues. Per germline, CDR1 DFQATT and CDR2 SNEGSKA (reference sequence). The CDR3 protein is CSAQTSGTDTQYF. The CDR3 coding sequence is TGCAGTGCTCAGACTAGCGGCACAGATACGCAGTATTTT.